The 28 T cell receptor beta chains given below trace back to one sample, sequenced in a study of blood T cells in healthy people across ages. Next came a second PCR, run for about 6 to 12 cycles, which used a sample-barcoded 5' primer along with a J-beta primer mix. TCRdb re-analysed the 5' RACE reads in MiXCR, keeping a single row per CDR3 protein. The data contain about 650,000 distinct CDR3 sequences, approximately 29% of them singletons. Sequencing used blood. These receptors came from a woman aged 80 or over in good health.

This clonotype was seen many times. The chain joins TRBV11-2 to TRBJ2-7; the D gene could be TRBD1 or TRBD2 (6 bases each). The CDR3 runs to 15 residues. Per germline, CDR1 SGHAT and CDR2 FQNNGV. Trimming took off 4 bases at V and 4 bases at J, with 17 bases between the two ends. CDR3 DNA: TGTGCCAGCAGCTCCGGCTTCGGGGGCGGGTACGAGCAGTACTTC. Translation: CASSSGFGGGYEQYF.

The chain combines TRBV5-1 with TRBJ2-7; D is possibly TRBD2 (6 bases). V lost 0 bases, J lost 6 bases, and 16 bases lay in between. Germline lookup yields CDR1 SGHRS and CDR2 YFSETQ. This CDR3 has 15 residues. CDR3 DNA sequence: TGCGCCAGCAGCTTGGGCTCGGTTCCCGGGGGCGAGCAGTACTTC. Protein sequence: CASSLGSVPGGEQYF.

This chain uses TRBV6-2 or TRBV6-3 with TRBJ2-5; TRBD2 agrees at 11 bases. The V gene end was trimmed by 2 bases and the J gene end by 4 bases; junction bases not matched to a gene: 6. Germline V gene data show CDR1 as MNHEY and CDR2 as SVGEGT. The CDR3 is made up of 16 amino acids. The CDR3 DNA reads as TGTGCCAGCAGTTACCCAGGGACTAGCGGCAGAGAGACCCAGTACTTC. Encoded protein: CASSYPGTSGRETQYF.

This clonotype was counted at least ten times. The V call is TRBV7-2, the J call TRBJ2-7, with a weak D call TRBD2 (7 bases). This CDR3 has 13 amino acids. The germline CDR1 and CDR2 sequences are SGHTA and FQGNSA. V lost 2 bases and J 8 bases, leaving 13 bases between the germline ends. CDR3 sequence reads: CASSLTGGPQQYF. The CDR3 DNA reads TGTGCCAGCAGCTTAACCGGGGGGCCCCAGCAGTACTTC.

This clonotype was detected many times. The chain employs TRBV6-1 and TRBJ2-7, with 7 bases fitting TRBD2. Germline V CDR1 and CDR2: MNHNS, SASEGT. This CDR3 spans 13 amino acids. V was pared by 5 bases and J by 5 bases, with 6 bases of the junction left unmatched. The CDR3 here is CASSLKRGDEQYF. Written as DNA, the CDR3 is TGTGCCAGCAGTCTTAAACGGGGGGACGAGCAGTACTTC.

Ten or more counts support this clonotype. The chain is built from TRBV7-7 and TRBJ2-5, with TRBD2 matching over 7 bases. Germline V gives CDR1 SSHAT, CDR2 FNYEAQ (reference sequence). J lost 2 bases, V lost 4 bases, and 1 base had no gene match. The CDR3 length is 13 residues. The CDR3, as DNA: TGTGCCAGCAGCTCAGCGGGGCAAGAGACCCAGTACTTC. It codes for CASSSAGQETQYF.

Only a few counts were recorded for this clonotype. The V call is TRBV7-9, the J call TRBJ2-2; 11 bases are shared with TRBD2. V shed 6 bases and J 4 bases; nucleotides not matched to a gene: 13. The CDR3 has 18 residues. CDR1 is SEHNR and CDR2 is FQNEAQ in the germline V gene (reference sequence). In DNA form, the CDR3 reads TGTGCCAGCAGTTTCGGGACTAGCGGACTCTTACGCACCGGGGAGCTGTTTTTT. It is translated as CASSFGTSGLLRTGELFF.

This clonotype was seen ten or more times. The chain links TRBV20-1 to TRBJ2-5, with 12 positions matching TRBD2. V was pared by 7 bases and J by 5 bases, with 17 bases of the junction left unmatched. The germline CDR1 and CDR2 sequences are DFQATT and SNEGSKA (reference sequence). This CDR3 region has 17 residues. The DNA for the CDR3 is TGCAGTGGGGGCTTCCCTAGCGGGGGGGCCATCAGCGAGACCCAGTACTTC. Translation: CSGGFPSGGAISETQYF.

This clonotype was recorded only once. The chain is built from TRBV2 and TRBJ2-6, with D perhaps TRBD1 (5 bases). This CDR3 has 15 amino acids. Germline CDR1 reads SNHLY; CDR2 reads FYNNEI. V lost 11 bases, J lost 0 bases, and 14 bases lay in between. CDR3 in DNA: TGTGCCGGCAACCTACAGGCCTCTGGGGCCAACGTCCTGACTTTC. Amino acid sequence: CAGNLQASGANVLTF.

On this clonotype: A much larger clone differs by one base, so this may be a read error. The chain has TRBV5-1 and TRBJ2-3; D remains unclear. The CDR3 contains 12 residues. Looked up from germline, CDR1 is SGHRS and CDR2 is YFSETQ. In DNA, the CDR3 is TGCGCCAGCAGCCATAGCACAGATACGCGGTATTTT. Its translation: CASSHSTDTRYF.

This clonotype has only one observation. A much larger clone is a single base away; this may be a read error. CDR3 sequence reads: CATSTRKERGGYTF. The CDR3 DNA follows: TGTGCCACCAGCACTCGAAAAGAACGGGGTGGCTACACCTTC. The chain links TRBV15 to TRBJ1-2; the D is unclear. V lost 4 bases, J lost 7 bases, and 16 bases lay in between. The CDR3 contains 14 residues. Looked up from germline, CDR1 is LNHNV and CDR2 is YYDKDF (reference sequence).

This clonotype was counted at least ten times. The V and J genes are TRBV9 and TRBJ1-2; possible D gene TRBD1, 5 bases. The CDR3 is 13 amino acids. Trimming removed 4 bases at V and 8 bases at J, with 15 bases between. Germline V gene lookup returns CDR1 SGDLS and CDR2 YYNGEE. DNA for the CDR3: TGTGCCAGCAGCCCCAGGGCCGGATCCGGCTACACCTTC. Its protein product is CASSPRAGSGYTF.

This clonotype was observed many times. This chain joins TRBV7-6 and TRBJ2-7; TRBD1 aligns across 7 bases. The germline V gene encodes CDR1 SGHVS and CDR2 FNYEAQ. The CDR3 is 15 residues long. Losses at the gene ends were 5 bases for V and 0 bases for J; bases not matched to a gene: 7. The CDR3 spells CASSPAGTDSYEQYF. The CDR3 bases are TGTGCCAGCAGCCCCGCTGGGACAGACTCCTACGAGCAGTACTTC.

The CDR3, as DNA: TGTGCCAGCAGCTCTACATCGGGGTACCCCATTACGCAGTATTTT. It encodes CASSSTSGYPITQYF. This chain joins TRBV28 and TRBJ2-3, with D possibly TRBD2 on 5 matching bases. The V gene lost 6 bases and the J gene lost 8 bases, with 21 bases spanning the gap. In germline, CDR1 is MDHEN, CDR2 SYDVKM. The CDR3 is 15 residues long.

The chain links TRBV20-1 to TRBJ2-1; 8 bases are a match to TRBD2. This CDR3 is built from 13 residues. The J segment lost 2 bases and the V segment lost 5 bases, leaving 2 bases of the junction unmatched. CDR1 is DFQATT, CDR2 SNEGSKA, per germline (reference sequence). The CDR3 region is CSAPRGAYNEQFF. The CDR3 DNA is TGCAGTGCTCCGCGGGGGGCCTACAATGAGCAGTTCTTC.

The gene calls are TRBV6-1 and TRBJ2-2, with 8 bases lining up with TRBD2. This CDR3 contains 17 residues. The germline V gene has CDR1 MNHNS and CDR2 SASEGT. Trimming took 6 bases from V and 0 from J; bases not matched to a gene: 9. The DNA of the CDR3 is TGTGCCAGCAGACGCCGGGGAGCGGGGGCGAACACCGGGGAGCTGTTTTTT. Its protein is CASRRRGAGANTGELFF.

This clonotype was detected once. This chain joins TRBV20-1 and TRBJ2-5, with D perhaps TRBD1 (6 bases). The closer fit of TRBJ2-7 to the DNA end suggests the J call may be wrong. The germline gives CDR1 DFQATT, CDR2 SNEGSKA (reference sequence). The CDR3 runs 14 residues. The CDR3 here is CSARGDKSAYEQYF. CDR3 in DNA: TGCAGTGCTAGGGGGGACAAGTCCGCCTACGAGCAGTACTTC.

V usage is TRBV20-1 and J usage is TRBJ2-1; 7 nucleotides align to TRBD2. In germline, CDR1 is DFQATT, CDR2 SNEGSKA (reference sequence). The CDR3 contains 15 residues. The V gene end was trimmed by 1 base and the J gene end by 1 base; junction bases not matched to a gene: 4. Here the CDR3 reads CSARALADSYNEQFF. For the CDR3, the DNA is TGCAGTGCTAGAGCCCTAGCGGATTCCTACAATGAGCAGTTCTTC.

This clonotype came up many times. The rearrangement uses TRBV20-1 and TRBJ1-2; perhaps TRBD1 as D (5 bases). The V gene lost 6 bases and the J gene lost 5 bases, with 13 bases spanning the gap. The germline gives CDR1 DFQATT, CDR2 SNEGSKA (reference sequence). The CDR3 is made up of 12 amino acids. The CDR3 protein is CSALTGGYGYTF. The CDR3 DNA reads as TGCAGTGCCTTGACGGGGGGGTATGGCTACACCTTC.

This clonotype occurred many times. The chain has TRBV4-1 and TRBJ1-6; tentatively, D is TRBD1 (6 bases). The germline gives CDR1 MGHRA, CDR2 YSYEKL. The CDR3 runs 18 residues. Between the trimmed V and J ends, which lost 0 bases and 8 bases, there was a span of 20 bases. CDR3 nucleotide sequence: TGCGCCAGCAGCCAAGAGGCACTGACAGGCGGCGGGGATTCACCCCTCCACTTT. Translated, it gives CASSQEALTGGGDSPLHF.

This chain connects TRBV6-6 to TRBJ1-1; the match to TRBD1 covers 10 bases. The CDR3 consists of 16 residues. V shed 4 bases, J shed 4 bases, and the junction held 9 bases outside the gene matches. The V gene's germline CDR1 is MNHNY and CDR2 SVGAGI (reference sequence). In DNA, the CDR3 is TGTGCCAGCAGTTCTCGGACAGGGGGGTTGGTCACTGAAGCTTTCTTT. This codes for CASSSRTGGLVTEAFF.

The chain recombines TRBV20-1 with TRBJ1-2; D remains ambiguous. Trimming stripped 4 bases from V and 4 bases from J, with 7 bases between. The CDR3 has 11 amino acids. From germline, CDR1 is DFQATT and CDR2 SNEGSKA (reference sequence). The CDR3 nucleotides are TGCAGTGCTATGTTTGGCTATGGCTACACCTTC. Protein product: CSAMFGYGYTF.

Written as DNA, the CDR3 is TGTGCCAGCAGCTTAGCCGGGACAGGGGGCGGTGAAAAACTGTTTTTT. It specifies CASSLAGTGGGEKLFF. This chain joins TRBV7-2 and TRBJ1-4, with 12 bases that match TRBD1. The CDR3 is 16 amino acids. CDR1 and CDR2 from the germline V gene are SGHTA and FQGNSA. Trimming cost V 0 bases and J 7 bases; bases outside gene matches: 3.

This clonotype was counted many times. The chain links TRBV5-1 to TRBJ2-5; D possibly corresponds to TRBD1 (5 bases). This CDR3 has 14 amino acids. V gave up 0 bases and J gave up 9 bases, with 15 bases separating them. The germline V gene has CDR1 SGHRS and CDR2 YFSETQ. The DNA of the CDR3 is TGCGCCAGCAGCTTGGCACAAGTTGGGGCAGCCCAGTACTTC. This encodes CASSLAQVGAAQYF.

This clonotype showed up many times. This chain links TRBV20-1 with TRBJ2-5; 8 positions agree with TRBD1. The V and J ends lost 5 bases and 5 bases, in that order; junction bases with no gene match: 10. CDR3 length: 14 residues. CDR1 is DFQATT and CDR2 is SNEGSKA in the germline V gene (reference sequence). The CDR3 sequence: CSAGTGTGPETQYF. CDR3 nucleotides: TGCAGTGCTGGGACCGGGACAGGACCGGAGACCCAGTACTTC.

This chain connects TRBV20-1 to TRBJ2-1; the D is unclear. From germline, CDR1 is DFQATT and CDR2 SNEGSKA (reference sequence). The CDR3 loop spans 13 amino acids. V lost 4 bases to trimming and J lost 4 bases, with 11 bases between them. This chain's CDR3 is CSAKDLAYNEQFF. The CDR3 DNA sequence: TGCAGTGCTAAGGACCTTGCGTACAATGAGCAGTTCTTC.

This clonotype was observed a handful of times. A clone one base away is much larger, so this may be a read error. The chain links TRBV6-2 or TRBV6-3 to TRBJ2-7; perhaps TRBD1 as D (6 bases). The germline V and J ends were trimmed by 5 bases and 7 bases, with 15 bases remaining between them. Germline-derived CDR1 and CDR2 are MNHEY and SVGEGT. The CDR3 contains 13 residues. The CDR3 sequence: CASSRDTHSEQYF. The CDR3 coding sequence is TGTGCCAGCAGTCGGGACACCCACAGTGAGCAGTACTTC.

About this clonotype: Since a much larger clone is just one base distant, this may be a read error. This rearrangement joins TRBV3-1 to TRBJ2-6; D gene ambiguous. Germline V gene sequence: CDR1 LGHDT, CDR2 YNNKEL (reference sequence). CDR3 length: 16 residues. The CDR3 DNA reads as TGTGCCAGCAGCCAAGTGAGAGCGAGTGGGACCAACGTCCTGACTTTC. It translates to CASSQVRASGTNVLTF.